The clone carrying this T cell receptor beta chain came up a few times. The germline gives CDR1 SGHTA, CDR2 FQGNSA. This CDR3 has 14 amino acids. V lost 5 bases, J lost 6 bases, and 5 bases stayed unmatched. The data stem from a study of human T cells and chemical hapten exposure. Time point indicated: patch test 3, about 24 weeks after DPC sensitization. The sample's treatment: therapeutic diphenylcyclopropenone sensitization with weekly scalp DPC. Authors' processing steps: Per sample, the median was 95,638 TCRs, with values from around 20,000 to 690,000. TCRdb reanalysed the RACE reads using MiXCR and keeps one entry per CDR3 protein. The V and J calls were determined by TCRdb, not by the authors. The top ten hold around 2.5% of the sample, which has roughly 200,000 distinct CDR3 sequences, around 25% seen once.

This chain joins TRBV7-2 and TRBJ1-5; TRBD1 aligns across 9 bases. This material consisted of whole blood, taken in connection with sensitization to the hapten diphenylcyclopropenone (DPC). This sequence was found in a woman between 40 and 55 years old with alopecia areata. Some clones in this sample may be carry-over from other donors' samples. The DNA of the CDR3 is TGTGCCAGCAGCCAGGACAGGGGCACTCAGCCCCAGCATTTT. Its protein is CASSQDRGTQPQHF.